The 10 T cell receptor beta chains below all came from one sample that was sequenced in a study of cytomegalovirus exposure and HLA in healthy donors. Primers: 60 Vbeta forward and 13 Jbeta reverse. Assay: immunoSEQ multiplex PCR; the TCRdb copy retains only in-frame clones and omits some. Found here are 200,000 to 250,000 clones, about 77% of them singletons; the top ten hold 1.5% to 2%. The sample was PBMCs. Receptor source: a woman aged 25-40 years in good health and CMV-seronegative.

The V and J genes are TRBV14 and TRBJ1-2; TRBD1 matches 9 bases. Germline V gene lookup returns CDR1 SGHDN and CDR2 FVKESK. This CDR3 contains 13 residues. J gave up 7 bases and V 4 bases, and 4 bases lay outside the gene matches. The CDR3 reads CASSPGQGVGYTF. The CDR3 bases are TGTGCCAGCAGCCCGGGACAGGGAGTTGGCTACACCTTC.

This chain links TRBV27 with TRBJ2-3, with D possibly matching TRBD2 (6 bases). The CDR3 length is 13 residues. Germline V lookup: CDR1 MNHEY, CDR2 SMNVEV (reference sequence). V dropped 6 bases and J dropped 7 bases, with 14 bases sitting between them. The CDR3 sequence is CASRGTGAYTQYF. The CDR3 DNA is TGTGCCAGCAGAGGGACTGGAGCTTATACGCAGTATTTT.

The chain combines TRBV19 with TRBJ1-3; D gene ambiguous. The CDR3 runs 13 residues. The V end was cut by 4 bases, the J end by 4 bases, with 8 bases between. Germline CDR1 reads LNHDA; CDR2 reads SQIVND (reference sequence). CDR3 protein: CASSTRLGNTIYF. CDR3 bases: TGTGCCAGTAGTACAAGACTAGGAAACACCATATATTTT. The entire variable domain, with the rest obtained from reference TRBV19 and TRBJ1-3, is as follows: DGGITQSPKYLFRKEGQNVTLSCEQNLNHDAMYWYRQDPGQGLRLIYYSQIVNDFQKGDIAEGYSVSREKKESFPLTVTSAQKNPTAFYLCASSTRLGNTIYFGEGSWLTVV.

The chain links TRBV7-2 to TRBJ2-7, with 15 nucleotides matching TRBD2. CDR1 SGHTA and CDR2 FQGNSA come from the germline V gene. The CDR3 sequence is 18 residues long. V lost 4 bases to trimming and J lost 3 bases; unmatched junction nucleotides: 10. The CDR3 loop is CASSSPGLAGGRYYEQYF. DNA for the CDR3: TGTGCCAGCAGCTCTCCGGGACTAGCGGGAGGAAGATACTACGAGCAGTACTTC.

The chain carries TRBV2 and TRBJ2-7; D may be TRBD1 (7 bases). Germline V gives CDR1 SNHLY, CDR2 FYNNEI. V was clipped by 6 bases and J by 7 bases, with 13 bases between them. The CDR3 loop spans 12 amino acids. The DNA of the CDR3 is TGTGCCAGCAGGGCAGGGGGGTGGGAGCAGTACTTC. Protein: CASRAGGWEQYF.

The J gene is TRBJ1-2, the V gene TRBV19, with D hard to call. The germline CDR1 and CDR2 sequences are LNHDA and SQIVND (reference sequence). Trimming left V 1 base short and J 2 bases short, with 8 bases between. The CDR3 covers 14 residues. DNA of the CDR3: TGTGCCAGTAGTATAGTCCCGGGAAACTATGGCTACACCTTC. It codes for CASSIVPGNYGYTF.

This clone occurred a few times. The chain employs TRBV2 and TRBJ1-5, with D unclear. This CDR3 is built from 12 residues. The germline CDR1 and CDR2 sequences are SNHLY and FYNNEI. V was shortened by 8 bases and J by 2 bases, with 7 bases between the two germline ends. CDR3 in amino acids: CASGPGNQPQHF. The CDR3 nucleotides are TGTGCCAGCGGGCCAGGCAATCAGCCCCAGCATTTT.

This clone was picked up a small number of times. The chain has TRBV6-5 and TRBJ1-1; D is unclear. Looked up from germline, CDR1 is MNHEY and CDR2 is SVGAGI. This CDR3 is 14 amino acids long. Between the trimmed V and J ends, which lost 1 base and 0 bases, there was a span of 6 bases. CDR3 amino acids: CASSYFAMNTEAFF. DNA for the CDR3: TGTGCCAGCAGTTACTTCGCGATGAACACTGAAGCTTTCTTT.

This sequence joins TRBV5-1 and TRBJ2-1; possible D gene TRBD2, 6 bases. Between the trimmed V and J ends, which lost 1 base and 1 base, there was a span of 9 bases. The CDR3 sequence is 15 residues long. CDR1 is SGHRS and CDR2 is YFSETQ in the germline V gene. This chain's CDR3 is CASSLIGGSYNEQFF. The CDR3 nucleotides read TGCGCCAGCAGCTTGATCGGGGGTTCCTACAATGAGCAGTTCTTC. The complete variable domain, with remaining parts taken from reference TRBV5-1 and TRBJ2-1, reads KAGVTQTPRYLIKTRGQQVTLSCSPISGHRSVSWYQQTPGQGLQFLFEYFSETQRNKGNFPGRFSGRQFSNSRSEMNVSTLELGDSALYLCASSLIGGSYNEQFFGPGTRLTVL.

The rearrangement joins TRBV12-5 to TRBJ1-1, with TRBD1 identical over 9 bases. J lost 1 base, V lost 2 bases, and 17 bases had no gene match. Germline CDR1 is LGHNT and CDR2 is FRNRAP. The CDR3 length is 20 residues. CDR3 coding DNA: TGTGCTAGTGGTTTGTTGGTCCGATCGACAGGGGGTATGGGGAACACTGAAGCTTTCTTT. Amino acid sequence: CASGLLVRSTGGMGNTEAFF.